A single sample is the source of the 3 T cell receptor beta chains below, sequenced in a study of blood T cell repertoires in COVID-19. This table comes from immunoSEQ multiplex PCR, and its TCRdb copy is limited to in-frame clones, with some not included. This sample yields approximately 350,000 clones, of which roughly 87% are seen a single time; 2.5% to 3.5% belongs to the top ten. Sequenced: PBMCs or T cells enriched from blood (not recorded which). These receptors all come from a woman in her twenties or thirties who had recovered from COVID-19.

CDR3 loop: CASSQVLLAGTGTGELFF. Written as DNA, the CDR3 is TGCGCCAGCAGCCAAGTTTTACTAGCGGGAACGGGGACCGGGGAGCTGTTTTTT. The rearrangement uses TRBV4-1 and TRBJ2-2, with 10 bases fitting TRBD2. CDR1 and CDR2 from the germline V gene are MGHRA and YSYEKL. V lost 1 base and J lost 5; bases outside the gene matches: 10. The CDR3 sequence is 18 residues long.

The chain is built from TRBV10-3 and TRBJ2-5; TRBD1 matches at 9 bases. The CDR3 extends over 15 amino acids. Germline V gene lookup returns CDR1 ENHRY and CDR2 SYGVKD. V lost 4 bases to trimming and J lost 3 bases; unmatched junction nucleotides: 6. This CDR3 is CAISGARQGEETQYF. CDR3 coding DNA: TGTGCCATCAGTGGAGCGCGACAGGGGGAAGAGACCCAGTACTTC.

The V call is TRBV27, the J call TRBJ2-3, with 9 nucleotides matching TRBD2. Germline CDR1 reads MNHEY; CDR2 reads SMNVEV (reference sequence). Trimming cost V 2 bases and J 4 bases; bases outside gene matches: 4. The CDR3 has 15 amino acids. CDR3 loop: CASSLVAGAADTQYF. The CDR3 DNA follows: TGTGCCAGCAGTTTAGTAGCGGGAGCGGCAGATACGCAGTATTTT.